The 13 T cell receptor beta chains given below trace back to one sample, sequenced in a study of T-cell memory formation after mild COVID-19. TCRdb re-derived calls from the 5' RACE reads in MiXCR, one entry per CDR3 protein. Of roughly 300,000 distinct CDR3 sequences in the sample, about an eighth were seen once. The sample was PBMCs or a T cell subset sorted from them (not recorded which). These receptors were taken from a man in his late teens or twenties who had mild COVID-19 (a few samples of this study predate the infection). Cell type and time point are not known.

In this sample, this clonotype turned up a few times. V gene TRBV7-2 combines with J gene TRBJ1-6; D gene uncertain. The CDR3 covers 15 residues. Looked up from germline, CDR1 is SGHTA and CDR2 is FQGNSA. V dropped 1 base and J dropped 9 bases, with 13 bases sitting between them. The CDR3 coding sequence is TGTGCCAGCAGCTTAGAATCTCGGGGAAGTTCACCCCTCCACTTT. Translated, it gives CASSLESRGSSPLHF.

This clonotype was observed a few times. The chain is built from TRBV10-3 and TRBJ2-3; D might be TRBD1 or TRBD2, each matching 7 bases. V shed 3 bases and J shed 2 bases, with 15 bases lying between them. Germline-derived CDR1 and CDR2 are ENHRY and SYGVKD. The CDR3 runs to 16 residues. The CDR3 region has the DNA TGTGCCATCAGTGACGGCAGGGGGGGATTCACAGATACGCAGTATTTT. Protein: CAISDGRGGFTDTQYF.

The CDR3 DNA reads TGTGCCAGCAGCTTATGGTTAGGTAGCGACGAGCAGTACTTC. Translated, it gives CASSLWLGSDEQYF. V is TRBV11-2 and J is TRBJ2-7; TRBD2 might be the D (5 bases). Trimming stripped 2 bases from V and 5 bases from J, with 13 bases between. The CDR3 totals 14 residues. In germline, CDR1 is SGHAT, CDR2 FQNNGV. The full variable domain, with the rest looked up from reference TRBV11-2 and TRBJ2-7, is EAGVAQSPRYKIIEKRQSVAFWCNPISGHATLYWYQQILGQGPKLLIQFQNNGVVDDSQLPKDRFSAERLKGVDSTLKIQPAKLEDSAVYLCASSLWLGSDEQYFGPGTRLTVT.

This chain connects TRBV6-6 to TRBJ1-2; D is uncertain. Trimming took 4 bases from V and 3 from J, leaving 15 bases between them. CDR3 length equals 15 residues. Per germline, CDR1 MNHNY and CDR2 SVGAGI (reference sequence). The CDR3 DNA reads TGTGCCAGCAGTTTGGACCTTGAGTATCACTATGGCTACACCTTC. Encoded protein: CASSLDLEYHYGYTF.

V and J are TRBV5-1 and TRBJ1-2, with a weak D call TRBD1 (6 bases). V was trimmed by 4 bases and J by 6 bases, leaving 16 bases between them. This CDR3 is 14 amino acids long. Germline V CDR1 and CDR2: SGHRS, YFSETQ. The CDR3 sequence: CASSPLAGDDGYTF. Here the CDR3 DNA reads TGCGCCAGCAGCCCCTTAGCAGGGGACGATGGCTACACCTTC.

The chain carries TRBV5-8 and TRBJ1-2; TRBD1 aligns across 8 bases. CDR1 is SGHTS and CDR2 is YDEGEE in the germline V gene. This CDR3 spans 15 amino acids. The J segment lost 2 bases and the V segment lost 3 bases, leaving 6 bases of the junction unmatched. CDR3 sequence (DNA): TGTGCCAGCAGCTGGGGGGACAGGCCAAACTATGGCTACACCTTC. This codes for CASSWGDRPNYGYTF.

The chain couples TRBV20-1 to TRBJ2-3; tentatively, D is TRBD1 (5 bases). The CDR3 spans 13 residues. In germline, CDR1 is DFQATT, CDR2 SNEGSKA (reference sequence). V gave up 5 bases and J gave up 5 bases, with 14 bases separating them. The CDR3 DNA is TGCAGTGCTCAGGTCAGGGAAGTAGATACGCAGTATTTT. Protein: CSAQVREVDTQYF.

The table lists this clonotype with many counts. The gene calls are TRBV20-1 and TRBJ2-3; the D call may be TRBD1 or TRBD2 (5 bases each). The V gene lost 0 bases and the J gene lost 2 bases, with 12 bases spanning the gap. CDR1 is DFQATT and CDR2 is SNEGSKA in the germline V gene (reference sequence). This CDR3 has 15 residues. The CDR3 region is CSAREWDGYTDTQYF. The CDR3 DNA sequence: TGCAGTGCTAGAGAATGGGACGGTTACACAGATACGCAGTATTTT.

The rearrangement uses TRBV27 and TRBJ2-3; 8 bases are a match to TRBD1. CDR3 length: 13 amino acids. Germline CDR1 is MNHEY and CDR2 is SMNVEV (reference sequence). J lost 4 bases, V lost 10 bases, and 7 bases had no gene match. CDR3 bases: TGTGCCACCCGGACAGGGTACGCAGATACGCAGTATTTT. Its translation is CATRTGYADTQYF.

This clonotype was observed a handful of times. V gene TRBV6-2 or TRBV6-3 combines with J gene TRBJ2-2, with 12 bases identical to TRBD2. With 6 bases clipped from V and 4 bases from J, the junction kept 3 bases outside the gene matches. Germline assignment: CDR1 MNHEY and CDR2 SVGEGT. The CDR3 runs to 15 residues. The CDR3 is CASSRTSGVTGELFF. The CDR3 DNA follows: TGTGCCAGCAGCCGGACTAGCGGGGTCACCGGGGAGCTGTTTTTT.

This clonotype showed up just a few times. V is TRBV15 and J is TRBJ2-2; the match to TRBD2 covers 10 bases. Unmatched junction bases numbered 6, after V lost 3 bases and J lost 2 bases. The CDR3 runs 17 residues. Germline-derived CDR1 and CDR2 are LNHNV and YYDKDF (reference sequence). The CDR3 sequence: CATSRVAGGFNTGELFF. As DNA, the CDR3 is TGTGCCACCAGCAGGGTAGCGGGGGGCTTTAACACCGGGGAGCTGTTTTTT.

This clonotype was counted at least ten times. The genes are TRBV24-1 and TRBJ2-2, with D unresolved. The ends were cut back, 9 bases at V and 2 bases at J, with 15 bases in the middle. In germline, CDR1 is KGHDR, CDR2 SFDVKD. This CDR3 has 15 amino acids. CDR3 DNA sequence: TGTGCCACCTCTGGCTCGAGACTTAACACCGGGGAGCTGTTTTTT. It codes for CATSGSRLNTGELFF.

This clonotype has only a few counts. The rearrangement links TRBV7-9 to TRBJ2-2, with D perhaps assigned TRBD1 or TRBD2 (5 bases each). V lost 5 bases and J lost 3, with 7 bases in between. Germline CDR1 SEHNR, CDR2 FQNEAQ (reference sequence). The CDR3 consists of 13 residues. In DNA, the CDR3 is TGTGCCAGCAGCCGAGGGGACACCGGGGAGCTGTTTTTT. Protein product: CASSRGDTGELFF.